This TCR beta chain was documented in a study of blood T cell repertoires in COVID-19. Across the whole study: Acute-phase and convalescent COVID-19 samples originated in the United States, Italy and Spain. PBMCs, B-cell-depleted T cells, or T cells provided the cDNA or gDNA that made up the material.

Authors' methods: Estimation of nucleated cell counts relied on the amplification of reference gene primers. Profiled with immunoSEQ multiplex PCR; TCRdb holds only in-frame clones, not every one. That table furnishes V, J and clone size, whereas the DNA furnished D and trimming. Found here are some 250,000 clones, 81% of them singletons; the top ten hold 7.9%. The CDR3 consists of 13 residues. CDR1 and CDR2 from the germline V gene are SQVTM and ANQGSEA. Trimming shortened V by 0 bases and J by 5 bases, and 10 bases separated the two germline ends. The genes are TRBV29-1 and TRBJ1-1, with a possible D match to TRBD1 (5 bases). Sequencing was done on a sample of peripheral blood. The sequence was collected from a woman at least 80 years old with acute or convalescent COVID-19. The CDR3 DNA sequence: TGCAGCGTTGAAGAGGGGGGAGGGACTGAAGCTTTCTTT. Residues: CSVEEGGGTEAFF.